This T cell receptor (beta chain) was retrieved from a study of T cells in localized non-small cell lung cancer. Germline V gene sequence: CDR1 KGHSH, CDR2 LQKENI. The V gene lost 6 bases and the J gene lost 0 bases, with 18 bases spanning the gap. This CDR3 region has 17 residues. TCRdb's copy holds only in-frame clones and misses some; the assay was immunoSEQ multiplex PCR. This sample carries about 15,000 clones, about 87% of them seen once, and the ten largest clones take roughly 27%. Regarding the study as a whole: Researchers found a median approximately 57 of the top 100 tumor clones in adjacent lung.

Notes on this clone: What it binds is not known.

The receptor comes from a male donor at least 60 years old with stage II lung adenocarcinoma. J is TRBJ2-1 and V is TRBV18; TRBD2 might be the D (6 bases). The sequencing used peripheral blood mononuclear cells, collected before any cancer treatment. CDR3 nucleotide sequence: TGTGCCAGCTCTCTCGCCAAGCGGGTGGTCTCCTACAATGAGCAGTTCTTC. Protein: CASSLAKRVVSYNEQFF.